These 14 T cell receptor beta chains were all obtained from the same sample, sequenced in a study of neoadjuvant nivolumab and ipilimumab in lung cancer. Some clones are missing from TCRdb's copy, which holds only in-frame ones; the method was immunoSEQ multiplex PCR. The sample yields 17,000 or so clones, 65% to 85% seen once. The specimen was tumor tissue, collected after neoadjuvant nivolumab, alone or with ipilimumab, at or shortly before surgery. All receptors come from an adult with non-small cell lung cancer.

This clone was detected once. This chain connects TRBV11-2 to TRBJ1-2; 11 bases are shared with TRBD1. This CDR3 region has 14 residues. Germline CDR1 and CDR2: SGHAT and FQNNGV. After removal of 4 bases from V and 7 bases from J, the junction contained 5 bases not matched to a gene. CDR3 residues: CASSSGQGAGGYTF. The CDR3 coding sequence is TGTGCCAGCAGCTCAGGACAGGGGGCGGGTGGCTACACCTTC.

The CDR3 loop reads CASSQEPAGSSYEQYF. The CDR3 DNA is TGCGCCAGCAGCCAAGAACCAGCGGGGAGCTCCTACGAGCAGTACTTC. The chain employs TRBV4-1 and TRBJ2-7; 7 positions match TRBD2. The CDR3 sequence is 16 residues long. CDR1 is MGHRA, CDR2 YSYEKL, per germline. Losses at the gene ends were 0 bases for V and 0 bases for J; bases not matched to a gene: 5.

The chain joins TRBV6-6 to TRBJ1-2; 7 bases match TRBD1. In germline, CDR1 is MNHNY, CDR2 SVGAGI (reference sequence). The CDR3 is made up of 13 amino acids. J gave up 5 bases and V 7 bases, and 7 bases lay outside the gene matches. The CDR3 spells CASTPGGRYGYTF. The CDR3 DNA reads TGTGCCAGCACCCCAGGGGGGAGGTATGGCTACACCTTC.

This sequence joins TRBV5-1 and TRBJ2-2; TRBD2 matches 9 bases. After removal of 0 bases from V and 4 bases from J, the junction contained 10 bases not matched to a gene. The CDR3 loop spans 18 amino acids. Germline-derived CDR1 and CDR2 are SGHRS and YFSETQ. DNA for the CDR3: TGCGCCAGCAGCTTGGCCGGATCCAGCGGGGGGATCACCGGGGAGCTGTTTTTT. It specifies CASSLAGSSGGITGELFF.

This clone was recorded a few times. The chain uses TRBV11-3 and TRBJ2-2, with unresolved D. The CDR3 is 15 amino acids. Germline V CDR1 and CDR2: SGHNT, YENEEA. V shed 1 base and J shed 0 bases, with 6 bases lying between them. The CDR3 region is CASSLGPANTGELFF. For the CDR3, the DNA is TGTGCCAGCAGCTTAGGTCCGGCGAACACCGGGGAGCTGTTTTTT.

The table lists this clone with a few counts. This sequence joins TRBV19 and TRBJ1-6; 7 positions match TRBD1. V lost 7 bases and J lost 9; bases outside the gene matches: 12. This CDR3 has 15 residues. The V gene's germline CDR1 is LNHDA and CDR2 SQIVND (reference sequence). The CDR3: CASKPSWTGSSPLHF. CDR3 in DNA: TGTGCCAGTAAGCCAAGCTGGACAGGATCTTCACCCCTCCACTTT.

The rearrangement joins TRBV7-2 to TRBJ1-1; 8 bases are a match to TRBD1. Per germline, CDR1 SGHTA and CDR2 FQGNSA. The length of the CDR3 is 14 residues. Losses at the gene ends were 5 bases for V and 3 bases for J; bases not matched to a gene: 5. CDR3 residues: CASSPRGLDTEAFF. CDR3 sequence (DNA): TGTGCCAGCAGCCCCAGGGGGCTAGACACTGAAGCTTTCTTT.

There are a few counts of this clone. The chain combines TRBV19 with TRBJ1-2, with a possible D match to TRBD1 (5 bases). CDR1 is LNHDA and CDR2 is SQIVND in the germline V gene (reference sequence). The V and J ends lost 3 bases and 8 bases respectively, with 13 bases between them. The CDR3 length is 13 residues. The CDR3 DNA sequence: TGTGCCAGTAGTATTGGACACCCGAACGGCTACACCTTC. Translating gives CASSIGHPNGYTF.

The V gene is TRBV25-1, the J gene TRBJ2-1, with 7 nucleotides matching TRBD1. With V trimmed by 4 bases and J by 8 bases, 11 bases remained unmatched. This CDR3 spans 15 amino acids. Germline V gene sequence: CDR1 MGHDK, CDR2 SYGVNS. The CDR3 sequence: CASSAFGTAMDEQFF. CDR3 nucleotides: TGTGCCAGCAGTGCTTTCGGGACAGCTATGGATGAGCAGTTCTTC. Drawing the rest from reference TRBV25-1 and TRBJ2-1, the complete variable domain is EADIYQTPRYLVIGTGKKITLECSQTMGHDKMYWYQQDPGMELHLIHYSYGVNSTEKGDLSSESTVSRIRTEHFPLTLESARPSHTSQYLCASSAFGTAMDEQFFGPGTRLTVL.

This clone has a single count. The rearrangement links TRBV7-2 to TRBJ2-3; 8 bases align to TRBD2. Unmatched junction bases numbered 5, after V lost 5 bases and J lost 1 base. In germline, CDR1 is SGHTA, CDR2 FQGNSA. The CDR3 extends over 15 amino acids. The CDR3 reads CASSVSGARTDTQYF. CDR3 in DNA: TGTGCCAGCAGCGTTAGCGGGGCCCGCACAGATACGCAGTATTTT.

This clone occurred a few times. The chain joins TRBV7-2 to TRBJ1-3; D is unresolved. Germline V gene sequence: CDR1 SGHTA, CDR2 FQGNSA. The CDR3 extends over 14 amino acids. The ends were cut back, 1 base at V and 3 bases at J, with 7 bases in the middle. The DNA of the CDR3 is TGTGCCAGCAGCTTAGTTCAAGGTGGAAACACCATATATTTT. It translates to CASSLVQGGNTIYF.

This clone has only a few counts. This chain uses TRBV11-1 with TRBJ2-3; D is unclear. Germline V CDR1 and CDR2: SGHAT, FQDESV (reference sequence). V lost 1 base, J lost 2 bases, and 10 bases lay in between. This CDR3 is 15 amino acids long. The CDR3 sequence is CASSLGVGITDTQYF. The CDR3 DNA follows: TGTGCCAGCAGCTTAGGCGTGGGCATCACAGATACGCAGTATTTT.

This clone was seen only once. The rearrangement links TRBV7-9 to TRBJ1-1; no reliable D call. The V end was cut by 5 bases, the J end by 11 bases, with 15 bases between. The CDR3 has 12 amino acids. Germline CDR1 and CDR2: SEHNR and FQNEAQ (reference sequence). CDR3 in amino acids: CASSAQPGLAFF. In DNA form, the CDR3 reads TGTGCCAGCAGCGCGCAGCCCGGGTTGGCTTTCTTT.

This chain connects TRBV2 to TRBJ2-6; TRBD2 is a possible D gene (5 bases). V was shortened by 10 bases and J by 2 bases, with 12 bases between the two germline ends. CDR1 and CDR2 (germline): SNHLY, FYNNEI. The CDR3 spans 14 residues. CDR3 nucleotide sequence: TGTGCCAAGACGGGGAAGGCTGGGGCCAACGTCCTGACTTTC. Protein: CAKTGKAGANVLTF.